These 12 T cell receptor beta chains share one sample of origin, sequenced in a study of T cells in Graves' hyperthyroidism and ophthalmopathy (dated by TCRdb to between 2018 and 2020). Receptors were amplified or captured by multiplex PCR. TCRdb lists the instrument as Illumina HiSeq 2000. TCR beta CDR3 regions were amplified from RNA transcripts. For the first round of RT-PCR on the TCR CDR3, the HTBI primer set was used together with the Qiagen OneStep RT-PCR kit. TCRdb reanalyzed the raw reads on its own, using fastp at Q25 for trimming and MiXCR for clone calling, and kept in-frame beta chains. Entries that share a CDR3 protein sequence are merged under the most common genes and DNA. Present in this sample are some 510,000 distinct CDR3 sequences, around 20% of which were seen just once. The top ten constitute about 25% of the sample. Sequencing was carried out using blood. Every receptor here comes from a man aged 18 to 30 with Graves' hyperthyroidism.

This clonotype was picked up a small number of times. V gene TRBV27 combines with J gene TRBJ2-7; a possible D gene is TRBD2 (5 bases). The V end lost 0 bases, the J end lost 0 bases, and 9 bases lay between the germline ends. CDR3 length equals 15 residues. Germline-derived CDR1 and CDR2 are MNHEY and SMNVEV (reference sequence). The CDR3 coding sequence is TGTGCCAGCAGTTTATCGCCGGACTCCTCCTACGAGCAGTACTTC. Its protein product is CASSLSPDSSYEQYF.

This clonotype was counted many times. The CDR3 sequence: CASSEITGGGYGYTF. The DNA for the CDR3 is TGTGCCAGCAGTGAAATAACGGGAGGCGGCTATGGCTACACCTTC. The chain couples TRBV6-1 to TRBJ1-2; D is uncertain. This CDR3 comprises 15 residues. Looked up from germline, CDR1 is MNHNS and CDR2 is SASEGT. V was clipped by 2 bases and J by 4 bases, with 14 bases between them.

This clonotype was observed many times. The genes are TRBV7-2 and TRBJ2-7; 13 nucleotides match TRBD2. This CDR3 region has 15 residues. V gave up 5 bases and J gave up 5 bases; unmatched junction bases: 6. Germline V lookup: CDR1 SGHTA, CDR2 FQGNSA. CDR3 sequence: CASSPGLAGVDEQYF. The CDR3 DNA reads TGTGCCAGCAGCCCCGGACTAGCGGGGGTTGACGAGCAGTACTTC.

The chain carries TRBV28 and TRBJ1-1; D is uncertain. This CDR3 is 13 amino acids long. Deletions cut 2 bases from V and 3 bases from J, with 7 bases between. CDR1 MDHEN and CDR2 SYDVKM come from the germline V gene. The DNA of the CDR3 is TGTGCCAGCAGTTTAGGAGATTACACTGAAGCTTTCTTT. This translates into CASSLGDYTEAFF.

In this sample, this clonotype turned up a few times. The CDR3 DNA reads as TGTGCCAGTAGTATAGCAGGCGTTCTAAACATTCAGTACTTC. It translates to CASSIAGVLNIQYF. The chain carries TRBV19 and TRBJ2-4; D gene uncertain. The germline CDR1 and CDR2 sequences are LNHDA and SQIVND (reference sequence). V was pared by 1 base and J by 6 bases, with 10 bases between. The CDR3 is 14 amino acids.

This chain links TRBV6-1 with TRBJ1-1; possibly TRBD1 for D (5 bases). Germline assignment: CDR1 MNHNS and CDR2 SASEGT. V lost 2 bases, J lost 11 bases, and 15 bases lay in between. The CDR3 is 13 residues long. CDR3 bases: TGTGCCAGCAGTGAAAGGGCAGGGCCGGTTGCTTTCTTT. Encoded protein: CASSERAGPVAFF.

This clonotype was detected many times. This sequence joins TRBV12-3 or TRBV12-4 and TRBJ1-5, with unresolved D. The CDR3 spans 14 residues. Trimming shortened V by 2 bases and J by 3 bases, and 8 bases separated the two germline ends. The CDR3 coding sequence is TGTGCCAGCAGTTTATTAGGTTTCAATCAGCCCCAGCATTTT. It codes for CASSLLGFNQPQHF.

This clonotype was counted ten times or more. The chain combines TRBV28 with TRBJ2-4, with no clear D. The germline V gene has CDR1 MDHEN and CDR2 SYDVKM. The CDR3 consists of 15 residues. V was cut by 5 bases and J by 2 bases, with 13 bases left in between. DNA for the CDR3: TGTGCCAGCAGTCTGGTCAAGGGAACCAAAAACATTCAGTACTTC. This codes for CASSLVKGTKNIQYF.

This clonotype was counted ten times or more. J is TRBJ2-2 and V is TRBV11-2, with D unclear. Germline loops: CDR1 SGHAT, CDR2 FQNNGV. The CDR3 length is 13 residues. V dropped 3 bases and J dropped 4 bases, with 6 bases sitting between them. CDR3 in DNA: TGTGCCAGCAGCTTGCCCGTCACCGGGGAGCTGTTTTTT. Encoded protein: CASSLPVTGELFF.

The sample holds many counts of this clonotype. The chain employs TRBV28 and TRBJ2-5, with D possibly TRBD2 on 7 matching bases. Per the germline V gene, CDR1 is MDHEN and CDR2 is SYDVKM. The CDR3 totals 15 residues. V gave up 3 bases and J gave up 5 bases, with 16 bases separating them. The CDR3 loop reads CASSFPVAGAETQYF. Here the CDR3 DNA reads TGTGCCAGCAGTTTCCCGGTGGCGGGGGCTGAGACCCAGTACTTC.

The chain carries TRBV27 and TRBJ1-5, with 10 bases identical to TRBD1. Germline V gives CDR1 MNHEY, CDR2 SMNVEV (reference sequence). The V gene end was trimmed by 8 bases and the J gene end by 7 bases; junction bases not matched to a gene: 5. The CDR3 runs 13 residues. The CDR3 nucleotides read TGTGCCAGCGCCAGACAGGGGGCACAGCCCCAGCATTTT. Its translation is CASARQGAQPQHF.

In its sample, this clonotype was seen many times. The chain recombines TRBV6-1 with TRBJ2-7; no clear D. Germline V gene data show CDR1 as MNHNS and CDR2 as SASEGT. The CDR3 length is 14 residues. The V and J ends lost 2 bases and 4 bases respectively, with 12 bases between them. The CDR3: CASSERQDGYEQYF. CDR3 in DNA: TGTGCCAGCAGTGAAAGGCAGGACGGTTACGAGCAGTACTTC.